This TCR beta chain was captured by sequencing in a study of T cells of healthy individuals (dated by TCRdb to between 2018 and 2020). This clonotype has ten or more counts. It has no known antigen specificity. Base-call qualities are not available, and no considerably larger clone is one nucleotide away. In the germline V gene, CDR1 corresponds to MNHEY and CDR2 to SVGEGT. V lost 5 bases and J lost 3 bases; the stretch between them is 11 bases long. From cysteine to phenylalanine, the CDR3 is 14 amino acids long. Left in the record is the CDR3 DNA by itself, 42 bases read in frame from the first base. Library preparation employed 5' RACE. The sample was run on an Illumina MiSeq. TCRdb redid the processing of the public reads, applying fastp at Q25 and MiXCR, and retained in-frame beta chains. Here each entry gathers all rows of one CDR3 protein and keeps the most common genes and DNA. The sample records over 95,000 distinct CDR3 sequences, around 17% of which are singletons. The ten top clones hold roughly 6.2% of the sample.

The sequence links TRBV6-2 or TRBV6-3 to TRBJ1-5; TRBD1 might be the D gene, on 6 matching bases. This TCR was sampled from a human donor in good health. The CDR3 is CASSPRDTNQPQHF. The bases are TGTGCCAGCAGTCCCCGGGACACCAATCAGCCCCAGCATTTT.